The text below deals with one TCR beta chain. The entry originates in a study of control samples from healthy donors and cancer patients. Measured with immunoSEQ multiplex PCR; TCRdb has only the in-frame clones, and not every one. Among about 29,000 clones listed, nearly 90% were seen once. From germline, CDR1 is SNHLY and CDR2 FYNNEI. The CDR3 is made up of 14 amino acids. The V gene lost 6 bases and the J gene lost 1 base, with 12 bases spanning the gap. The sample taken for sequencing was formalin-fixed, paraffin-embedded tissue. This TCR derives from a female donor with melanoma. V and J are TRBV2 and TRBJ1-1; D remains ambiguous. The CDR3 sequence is CASRGRGTNTEAFF. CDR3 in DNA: TGTGCCAGCAGAGGACGGGGAACGAACACTGAAGCTTTCTTT.